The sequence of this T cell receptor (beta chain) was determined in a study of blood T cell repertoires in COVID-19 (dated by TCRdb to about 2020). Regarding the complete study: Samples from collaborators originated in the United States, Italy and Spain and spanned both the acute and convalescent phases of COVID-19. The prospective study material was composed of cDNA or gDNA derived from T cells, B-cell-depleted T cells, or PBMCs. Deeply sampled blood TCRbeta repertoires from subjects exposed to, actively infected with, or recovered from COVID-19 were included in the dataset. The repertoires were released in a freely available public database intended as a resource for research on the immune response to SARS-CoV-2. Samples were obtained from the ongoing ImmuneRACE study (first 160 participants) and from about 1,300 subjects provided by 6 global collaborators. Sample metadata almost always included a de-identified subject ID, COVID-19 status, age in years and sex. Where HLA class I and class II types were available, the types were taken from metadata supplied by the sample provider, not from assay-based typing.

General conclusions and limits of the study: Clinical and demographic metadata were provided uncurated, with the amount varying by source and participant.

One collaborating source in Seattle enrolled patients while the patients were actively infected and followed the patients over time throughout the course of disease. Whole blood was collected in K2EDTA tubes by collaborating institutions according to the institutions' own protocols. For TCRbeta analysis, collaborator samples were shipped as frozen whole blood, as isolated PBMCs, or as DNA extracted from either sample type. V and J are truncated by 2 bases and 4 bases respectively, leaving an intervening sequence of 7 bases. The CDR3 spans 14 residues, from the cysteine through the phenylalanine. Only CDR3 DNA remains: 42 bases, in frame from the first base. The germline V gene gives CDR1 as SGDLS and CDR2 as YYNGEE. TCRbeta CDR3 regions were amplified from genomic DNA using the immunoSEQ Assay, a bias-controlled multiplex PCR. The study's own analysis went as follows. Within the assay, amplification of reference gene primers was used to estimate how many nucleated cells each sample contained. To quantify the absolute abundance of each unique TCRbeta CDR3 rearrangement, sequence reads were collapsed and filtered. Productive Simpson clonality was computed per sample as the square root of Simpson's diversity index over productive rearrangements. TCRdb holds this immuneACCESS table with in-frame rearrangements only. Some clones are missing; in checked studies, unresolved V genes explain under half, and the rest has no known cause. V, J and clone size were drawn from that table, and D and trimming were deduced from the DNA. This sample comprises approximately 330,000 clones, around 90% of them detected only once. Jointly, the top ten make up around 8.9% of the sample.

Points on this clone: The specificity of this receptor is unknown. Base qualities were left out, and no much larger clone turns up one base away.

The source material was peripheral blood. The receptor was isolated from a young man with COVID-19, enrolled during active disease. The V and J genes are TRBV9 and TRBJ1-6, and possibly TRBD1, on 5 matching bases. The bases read TGTGCCAGCAGCGTGACAGATTATAATTCACCCCTCCACTTT. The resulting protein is CASSVTDYNSPLHF.